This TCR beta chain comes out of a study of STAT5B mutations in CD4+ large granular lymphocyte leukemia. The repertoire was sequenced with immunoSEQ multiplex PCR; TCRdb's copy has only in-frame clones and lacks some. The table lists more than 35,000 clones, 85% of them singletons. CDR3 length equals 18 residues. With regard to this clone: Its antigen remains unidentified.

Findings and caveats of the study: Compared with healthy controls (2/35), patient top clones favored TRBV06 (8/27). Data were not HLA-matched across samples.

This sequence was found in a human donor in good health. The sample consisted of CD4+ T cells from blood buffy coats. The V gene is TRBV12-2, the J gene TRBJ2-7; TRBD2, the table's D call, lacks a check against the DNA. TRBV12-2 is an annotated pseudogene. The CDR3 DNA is TGTGCAAGTCGCTTCCCCGGGACTAGCGGGGGGTCCGGCCACGAGCAGTACTTC. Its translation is CASRFPGTSGGSGHEQYF.